What follows are 10 T cell receptor beta chains derived from one specimen sequenced in a study of cytomegalovirus exposure and HLA in healthy donors. The PCR made use of 60 Vbeta and 13 Jbeta primers. Profiled with immunoSEQ multiplex PCR; TCRdb holds only in-frame clones, not every one. The sample includes roughly 100,000 clones, around 15% of them seen just once. Sequencing was carried out using PBMCs. These receptors all come from a female donor in good health and CMV-seronegative.

The rearrangement links TRBV4-1 to TRBJ1-4; D is perhaps TRBD1 (5 bases). Deletions cut 0 bases from V and 8 bases from J, with 13 bases between. Germline CDR1 and CDR2: MGHRA and YSYEKL. This CDR3 region has 15 residues. The CDR3 sequence is CASSQEQGDREKLFF. Written as DNA, the CDR3 is TGCGCCAGCAGCCAAGAACAAGGGGATCGGGAAAAACTGTTTTTT.

V and J are TRBV13 and TRBJ2-7; TRBD2 is a possible D gene (6 bases). The CDR3 is 16 amino acids. Germline lookup yields CDR1 PRHDT and CDR2 FYEKMQ (reference sequence). The germline V and J ends were trimmed by 4 bases and 1 base, with 17 bases remaining between them. CDR3 bases: TGTGCCAGCAGCTACTCTAGCGTCCAGAATTCCTACGAGCAGTACTTC. Translated: CASSYSSVQNSYEQYF. Full variable domain (missing parts from reference TRBV13 and TRBJ2-7): AAGVIQSPRHLIKEKRETATLKCYPIPRHDTVYWYQQGPGQDPQFLISFYEKMQSDKGSIPDRFSAQQFSDYHSELNMSSLELGDSALYFCASSYSSVQNSYEQYFGPGTRLTVT.

J is TRBJ1-2 and V is TRBV7-9; a weak D match, TRBD1 (6 bases). There are 16 residues in the CDR3. V lost 2 bases and J 6 bases, leaving 19 bases between the germline ends. CDR1 is SEHNR and CDR2 is FQNEAQ in the germline V gene (reference sequence). The chain's CDR3 is CASSLRGPDSLHGYTF. In DNA form, the CDR3 reads TGTGCCAGCAGCTTAAGGGGCCCGGACAGTCTCCATGGCTACACCTTC.

V and J are TRBV6-5 and TRBJ1-2, with D perhaps TRBD1 (5 bases). Trimming cost V 2 bases and J 6 bases, with 16 bases left between them. This CDR3 is 15 amino acids long. From germline, CDR1 is MNHEY and CDR2 SVGAGI. CDR3 nucleotide sequence: TGTGCCAGCAGTTACGCCCCCCAGGGCGCGAATGGCTACACCTTC. Amino acids: CASSYAPQGANGYTF.

This clone occurred a few times. This chain links TRBV6-6 with TRBJ2-2; 10 nucleotides line up with TRBD2. Trimming at V came to 7 bases and at J to 12 bases, leaving 11 bases not matched to a gene. The CDR3 loop spans 14 amino acids. Germline V gene sequence: CDR1 MNHNY, CDR2 SVGAGI (reference sequence). The chain's CDR3 is CASTRTSGVYKLFF. DNA of the CDR3: TGTGCCAGCACCCGGACTAGCGGCGTATACAAGCTGTTTTTT.

This clone was observed a few times. The genes are TRBV30 and TRBJ2-7; possible D gene TRBD1, 6 bases. V dropped 0 bases and J dropped 4 bases, with 13 bases sitting between them. The CDR3 loop spans 14 amino acids. Germline V gene sequence: CDR1 GTSNPN, CDR2 SVGIG (reference sequence). The CDR3 loop is CAWSVGWQGYEQYF. The CDR3 region has the DNA TGTGCCTGGAGTGTAGGGTGGCAGGGGTACGAGCAGTACTTC.

This clone was picked up a small number of times. This sequence joins TRBV29-1 and TRBJ2-1; 9 bases line up with TRBD2. Germline assignment: CDR1 SQVTM and CDR2 ANQGSEA. The ends lost 3 bases at V and 8 bases at J; junction bases unmatched: 8. CDR3 size: 14 residues. The CDR3 region is CSVDRRREGYEQFF. In DNA, the CDR3 is TGCAGCGTTGATCGTCGGCGGGAGGGCTATGAGCAGTTCTTC.

This clone showed up just a few times. The chain is built from TRBV19 and TRBJ1-1; D is perhaps TRBD1 (6 bases). The V end lost 6 bases, the J end lost 1 base, and 9 bases lay between the germline ends. CDR1 and CDR2 from the germline V gene are LNHDA and SQIVND (reference sequence). The CDR3 totals 13 residues. CDR3 nucleotide sequence: TGTGCCAGTAGCGGACAGACGAACACTGAAGCTTTCTTT. Protein sequence: CASSGQTNTEAFF.

This clone was found a few times. The chain uses TRBV7-3 and TRBJ1-1; D is unclear. Germline V lookup: CDR1 SGHTA, CDR2 FQGTGA. Trimming left V 0 bases short and J 4 bases short, with 9 bases between. The CDR3 covers 14 residues. The CDR3 DNA sequence: TGTGCCAGCAGCTTAACCCCGGAGGGCACTGAAGCTTTCTTT. Protein sequence: CASSLTPEGTEAFF.

This sequence joins TRBV19 and TRBJ1-5, with unresolved D. V lost 3 bases and J lost 0, with 9 bases in between. This CDR3 is built from 15 residues. Germline V gives CDR1 LNHDA, CDR2 SQIVND (reference sequence). The CDR3 coding sequence is TGTGCCAGTAGTATTCGACATTATAGCAATCAGCCCCAGCATTTT. As protein: CASSIRHYSNQPQHF.